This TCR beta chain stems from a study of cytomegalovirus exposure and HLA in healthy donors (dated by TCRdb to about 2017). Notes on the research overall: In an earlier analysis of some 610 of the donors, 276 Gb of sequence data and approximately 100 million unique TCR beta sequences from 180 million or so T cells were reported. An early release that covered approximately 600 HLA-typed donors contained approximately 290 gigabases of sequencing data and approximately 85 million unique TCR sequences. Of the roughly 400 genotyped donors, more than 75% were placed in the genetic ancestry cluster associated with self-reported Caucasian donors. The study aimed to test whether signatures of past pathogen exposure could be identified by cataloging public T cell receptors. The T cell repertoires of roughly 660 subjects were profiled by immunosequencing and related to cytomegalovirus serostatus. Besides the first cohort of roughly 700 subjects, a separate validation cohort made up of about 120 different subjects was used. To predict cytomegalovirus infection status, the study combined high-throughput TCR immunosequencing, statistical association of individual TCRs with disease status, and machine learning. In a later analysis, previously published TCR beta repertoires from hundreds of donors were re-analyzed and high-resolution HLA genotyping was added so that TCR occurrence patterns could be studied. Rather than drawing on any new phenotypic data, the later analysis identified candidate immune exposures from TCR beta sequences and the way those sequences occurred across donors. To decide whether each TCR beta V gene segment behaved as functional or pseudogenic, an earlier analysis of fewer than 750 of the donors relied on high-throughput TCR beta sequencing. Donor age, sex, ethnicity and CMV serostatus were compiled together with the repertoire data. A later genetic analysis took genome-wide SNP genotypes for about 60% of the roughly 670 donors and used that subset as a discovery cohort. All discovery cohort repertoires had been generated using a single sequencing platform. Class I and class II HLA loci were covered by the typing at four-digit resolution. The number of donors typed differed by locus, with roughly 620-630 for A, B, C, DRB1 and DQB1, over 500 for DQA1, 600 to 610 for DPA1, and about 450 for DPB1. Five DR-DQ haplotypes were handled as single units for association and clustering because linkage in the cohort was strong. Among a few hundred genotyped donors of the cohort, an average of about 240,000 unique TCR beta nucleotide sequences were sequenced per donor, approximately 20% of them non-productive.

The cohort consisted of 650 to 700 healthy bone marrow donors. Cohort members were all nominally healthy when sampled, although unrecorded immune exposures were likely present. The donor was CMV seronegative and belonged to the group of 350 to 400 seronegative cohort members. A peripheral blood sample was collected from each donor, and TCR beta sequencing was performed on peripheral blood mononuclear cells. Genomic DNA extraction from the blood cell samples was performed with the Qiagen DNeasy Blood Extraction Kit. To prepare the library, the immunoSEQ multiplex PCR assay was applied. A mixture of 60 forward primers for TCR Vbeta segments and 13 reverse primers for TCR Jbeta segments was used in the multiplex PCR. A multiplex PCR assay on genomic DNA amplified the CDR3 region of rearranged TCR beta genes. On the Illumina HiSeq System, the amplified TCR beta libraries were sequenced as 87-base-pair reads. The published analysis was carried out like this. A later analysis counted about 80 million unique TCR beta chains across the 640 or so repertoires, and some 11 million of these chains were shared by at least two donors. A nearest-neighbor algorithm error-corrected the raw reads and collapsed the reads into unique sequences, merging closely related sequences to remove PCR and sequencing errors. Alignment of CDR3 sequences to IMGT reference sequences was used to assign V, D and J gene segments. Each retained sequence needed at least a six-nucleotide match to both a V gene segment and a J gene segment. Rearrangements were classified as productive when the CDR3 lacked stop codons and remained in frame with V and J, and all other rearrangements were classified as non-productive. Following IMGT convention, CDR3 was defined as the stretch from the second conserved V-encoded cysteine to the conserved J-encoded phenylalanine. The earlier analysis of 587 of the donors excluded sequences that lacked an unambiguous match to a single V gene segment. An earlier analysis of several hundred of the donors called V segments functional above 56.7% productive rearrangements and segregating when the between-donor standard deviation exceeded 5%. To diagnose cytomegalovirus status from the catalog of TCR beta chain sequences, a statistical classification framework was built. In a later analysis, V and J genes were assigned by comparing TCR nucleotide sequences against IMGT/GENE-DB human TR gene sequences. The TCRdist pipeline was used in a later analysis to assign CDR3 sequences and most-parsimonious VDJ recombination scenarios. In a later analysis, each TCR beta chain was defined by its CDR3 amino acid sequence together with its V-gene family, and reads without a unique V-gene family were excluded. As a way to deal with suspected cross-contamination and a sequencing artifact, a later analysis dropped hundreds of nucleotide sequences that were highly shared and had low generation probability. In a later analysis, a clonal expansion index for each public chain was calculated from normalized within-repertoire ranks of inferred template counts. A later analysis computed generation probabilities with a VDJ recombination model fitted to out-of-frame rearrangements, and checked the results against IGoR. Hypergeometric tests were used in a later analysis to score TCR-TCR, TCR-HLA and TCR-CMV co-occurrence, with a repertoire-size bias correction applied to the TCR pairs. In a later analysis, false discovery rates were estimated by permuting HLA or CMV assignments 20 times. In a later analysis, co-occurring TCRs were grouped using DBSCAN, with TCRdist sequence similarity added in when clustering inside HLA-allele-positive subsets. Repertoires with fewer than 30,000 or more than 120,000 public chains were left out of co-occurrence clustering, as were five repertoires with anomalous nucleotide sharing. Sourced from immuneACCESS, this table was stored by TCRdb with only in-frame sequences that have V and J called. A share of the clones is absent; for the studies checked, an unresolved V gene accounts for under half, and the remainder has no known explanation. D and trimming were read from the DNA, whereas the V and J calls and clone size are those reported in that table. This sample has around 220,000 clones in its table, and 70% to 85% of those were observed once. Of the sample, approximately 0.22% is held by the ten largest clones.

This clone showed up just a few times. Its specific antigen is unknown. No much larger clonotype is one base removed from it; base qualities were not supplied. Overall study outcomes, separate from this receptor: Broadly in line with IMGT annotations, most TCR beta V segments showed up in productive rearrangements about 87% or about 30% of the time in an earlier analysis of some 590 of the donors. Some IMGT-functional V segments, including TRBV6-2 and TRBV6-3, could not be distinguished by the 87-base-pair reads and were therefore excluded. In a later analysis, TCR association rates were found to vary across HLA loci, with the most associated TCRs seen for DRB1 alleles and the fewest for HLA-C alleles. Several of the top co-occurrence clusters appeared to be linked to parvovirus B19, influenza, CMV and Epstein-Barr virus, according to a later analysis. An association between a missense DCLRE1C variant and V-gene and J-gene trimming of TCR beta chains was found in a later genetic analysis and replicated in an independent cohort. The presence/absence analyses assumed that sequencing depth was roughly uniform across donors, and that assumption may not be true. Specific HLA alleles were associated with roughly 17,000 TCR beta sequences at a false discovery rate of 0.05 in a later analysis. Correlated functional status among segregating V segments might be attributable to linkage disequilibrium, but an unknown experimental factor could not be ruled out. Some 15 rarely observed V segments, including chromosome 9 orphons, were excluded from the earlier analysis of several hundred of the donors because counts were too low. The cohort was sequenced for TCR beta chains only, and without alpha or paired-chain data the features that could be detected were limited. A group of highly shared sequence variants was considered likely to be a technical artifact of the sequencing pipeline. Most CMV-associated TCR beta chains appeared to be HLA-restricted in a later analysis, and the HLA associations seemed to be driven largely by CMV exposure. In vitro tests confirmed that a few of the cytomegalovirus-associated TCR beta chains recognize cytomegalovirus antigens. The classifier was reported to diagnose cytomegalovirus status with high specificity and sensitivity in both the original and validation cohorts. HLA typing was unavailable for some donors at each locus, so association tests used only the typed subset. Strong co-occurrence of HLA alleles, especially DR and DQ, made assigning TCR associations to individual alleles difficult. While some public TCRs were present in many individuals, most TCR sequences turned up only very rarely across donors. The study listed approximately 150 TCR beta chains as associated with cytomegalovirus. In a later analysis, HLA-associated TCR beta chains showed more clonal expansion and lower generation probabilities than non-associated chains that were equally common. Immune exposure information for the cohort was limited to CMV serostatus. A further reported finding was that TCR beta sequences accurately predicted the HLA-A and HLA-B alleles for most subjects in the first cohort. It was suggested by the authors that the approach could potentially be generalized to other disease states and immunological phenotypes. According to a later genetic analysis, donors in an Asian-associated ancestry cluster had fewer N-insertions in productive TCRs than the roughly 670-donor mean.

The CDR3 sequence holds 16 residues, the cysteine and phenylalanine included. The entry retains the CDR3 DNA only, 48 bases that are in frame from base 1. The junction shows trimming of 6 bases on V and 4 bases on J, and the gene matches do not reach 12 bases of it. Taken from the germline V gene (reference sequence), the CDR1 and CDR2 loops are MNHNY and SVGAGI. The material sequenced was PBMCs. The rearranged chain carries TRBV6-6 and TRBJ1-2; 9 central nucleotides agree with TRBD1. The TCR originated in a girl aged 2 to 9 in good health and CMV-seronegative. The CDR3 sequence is CASSPTRDRVPYGYTF. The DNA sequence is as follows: TGTGCCAGCAGCCCAACTAGGGACAGGGTACCCTATGGCTACACCTTC.